This TCR beta chain was obtained from a study of memory CD4+ T cells and cytomegalovirus serostatus. Study context: Donors were healthy Belgian adults, 10 or so CMV seropositive and 24 seronegative. Study-wide points: Suggested: most of the CMV-linked TCR signature lies in CD4+ memory cells.

Single viable CD3+CD4+CD8-CD45RO+ cells were sorted as the memory CD4+ T cells. Positive selection with CD4 microbeads enriched total CD4+ T cells. Study processing details: Out-of-frame sequences were removed, leaving a few million distinct TCRbeta sequences. The data were produced by immunoSEQ multiplex PCR, yet TCRdb's version contains in-frame clones alone and is incomplete. Clonal size and the V and J genes are those of that table, whereas D and trimming came from the DNA. The sample has tens of thousands of clones, approximately 82% seen once. This CDR3 spans 13 amino acids. Germline CDR1 is SGHNT and CDR2 is YENEEA. Trimming stripped 5 bases from V and 10 bases from J, with 12 bases between. Comments on this clone: Its antigen remains unknown.

The chain employs TRBV11-3 and TRBJ1-6, with D possibly TRBD1 on 5 matching bases. The sequenced material came from memory CD4+ T cells from blood. The sequence was obtained from an adult in good health and CMV-seronegative. The CDR3 loop is CASSPDSRSPLHF. In nucleotides, the CDR3 is TGTGCCAGCAGCCCAGACAGCCGATCACCCCTCCACTTT.